The clone carrying this T cell receptor (beta chain) was recorded a few times. Its antigen is undetermined. This sample was taken from a study of cytomegalovirus exposure and HLA in healthy donors. Broader study findings: Likely technical artifact: a cluster of highly shared sequence variants. Most sequenced TCRs were rare (though some public TCRs occurred in many donors).

Germline V CDR1 and CDR2: KGHSH, LQKENI. CDR3 length: 16 residues. The ends lost 0 bases at V and 7 bases at J; junction bases unmatched: 8. Use of 60 Vbeta and 13 Jbeta primers characterized the PCR. Assay: immunoSEQ multiplex PCR; the TCRdb copy retains only in-frame clones and omits some. The sample holds 160,000 or so clones; approximately 80% are singletons and the top ten take around 2.3%. Sequencing was done on a sample of PBMCs. The rearrangement links TRBV18 to TRBJ1-4, with 7 positions matching TRBD1. This clonotype was obtained from a man aged 45-65 years in good health and CMV-seropositive. The CDR3 DNA sequence: TGTGCCAGCTCACCACCGACAGGGAGAATAGGTGAAAAACTGTTTTTT. This encodes CASSPPTGRIGEKLFF.